This TCR beta chain appears in the sequencing data of a study of cytomegalovirus exposure and HLA in healthy donors. Study in general: The platform used for the roughly 120 validation repertoires matched that of the roughly 630 first-cohort repertoires, a later analysis reported.

The protocol was immunoSEQ multiplex PCR, while the TCRdb copy is restricted to in-frame clones and leaves out a portion. The table has over 200,000 clones, about 90% seen once. Germline CDR1 is SGHVS and CDR2 is FQNEAQ. CDR3 length: 14 residues. V gave up 4 bases and J gave up 0 bases, with 6 bases separating them. Sequenced sample: PBMCs. This clonotype was obtained from a woman aged 25 to 39 in good health and CMV-seronegative. J is TRBJ2-2 and V is TRBV7-8, with D unclear. The CDR3 protein is CASSSGANTGELFF. The CDR3 region has the DNA TGTGCCAGCAGCTCGGGCGCGAACACCGGGGAGCTGTTTTTT. Complete variable domain (other parts from reference TRBV7-8 and TRBJ2-2): GAGVSQSPRYKVAKRGQDVALRCDPISGHVSLFWYQQALGQGPEFLTYFQNEAQLDKSGLPSDRFFAERPEGSVSTLKIQRTQQEDSAVYLCASSSGANTGELFFGEGSRLTVL.